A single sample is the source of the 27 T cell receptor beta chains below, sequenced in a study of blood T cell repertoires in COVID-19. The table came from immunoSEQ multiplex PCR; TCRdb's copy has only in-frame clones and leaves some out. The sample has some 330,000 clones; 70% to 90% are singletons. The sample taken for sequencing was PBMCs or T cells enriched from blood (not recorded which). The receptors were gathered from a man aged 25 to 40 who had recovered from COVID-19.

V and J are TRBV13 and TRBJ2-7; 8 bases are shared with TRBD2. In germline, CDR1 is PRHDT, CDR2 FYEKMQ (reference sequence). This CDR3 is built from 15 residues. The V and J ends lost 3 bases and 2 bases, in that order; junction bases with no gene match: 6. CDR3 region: CASSLKGGGTYEQYF. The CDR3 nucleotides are TGTGCCAGCAGCTTGAAAGGCGGGGGGACCTACGAGCAGTACTTC.

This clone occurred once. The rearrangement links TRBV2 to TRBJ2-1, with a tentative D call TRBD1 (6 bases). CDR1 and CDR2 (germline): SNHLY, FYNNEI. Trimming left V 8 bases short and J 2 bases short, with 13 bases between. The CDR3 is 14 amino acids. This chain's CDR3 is CASVVTGTYNEQFF. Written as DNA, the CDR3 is TGTGCCAGCGTTGTGACAGGCACCTACAATGAGCAGTTCTTC.

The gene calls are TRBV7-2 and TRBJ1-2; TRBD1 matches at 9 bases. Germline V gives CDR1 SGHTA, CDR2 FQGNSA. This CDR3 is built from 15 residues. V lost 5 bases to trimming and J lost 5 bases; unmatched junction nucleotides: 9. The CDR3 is CASSPGQGSGYGYTF. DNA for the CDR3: TGTGCCAGCAGCCCTGGACAGGGGAGCGGGTATGGCTACACCTTC.

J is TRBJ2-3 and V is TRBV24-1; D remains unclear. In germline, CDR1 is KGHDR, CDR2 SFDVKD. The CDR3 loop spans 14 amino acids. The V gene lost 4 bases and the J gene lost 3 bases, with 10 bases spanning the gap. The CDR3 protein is CATSELDGTDTQYF. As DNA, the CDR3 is TGTGCCACCAGTGAGCTAGATGGTACAGATACGCAGTATTTT.

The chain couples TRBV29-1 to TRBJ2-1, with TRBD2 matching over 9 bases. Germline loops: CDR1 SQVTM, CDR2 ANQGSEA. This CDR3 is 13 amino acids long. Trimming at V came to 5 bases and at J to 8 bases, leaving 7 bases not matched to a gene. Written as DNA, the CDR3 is TGCAGCGTTAGACTAGCGGCATCTGATGAGCAGTTCTTC. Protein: CSVRLAASDEQFF.

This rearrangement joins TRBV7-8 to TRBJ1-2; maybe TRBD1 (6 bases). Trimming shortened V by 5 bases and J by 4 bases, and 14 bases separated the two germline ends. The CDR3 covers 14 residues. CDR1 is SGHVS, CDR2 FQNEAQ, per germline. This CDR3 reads CASSPRGGTYGYTF. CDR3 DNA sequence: TGTGCCAGCAGCCCGAGGGGGGGAACCTATGGCTACACCTTC.

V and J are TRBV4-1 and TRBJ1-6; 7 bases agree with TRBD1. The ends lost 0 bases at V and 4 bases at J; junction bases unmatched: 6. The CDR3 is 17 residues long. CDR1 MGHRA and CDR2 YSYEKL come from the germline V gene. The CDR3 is CASSQDRDSTYNSPLHF. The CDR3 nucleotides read TGCGCCAGCAGCCAAGATAGGGACAGCACATATAATTCACCCCTCCACTTT.

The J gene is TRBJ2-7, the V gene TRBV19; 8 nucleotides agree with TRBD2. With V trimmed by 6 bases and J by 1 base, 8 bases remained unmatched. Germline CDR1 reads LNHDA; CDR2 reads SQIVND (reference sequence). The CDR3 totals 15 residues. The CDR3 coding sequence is TGTGCCAGTAGCAAAACGGGGGGGACGTCCTACGAGCAGTACTTC. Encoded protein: CASSKTGGTSYEQYF.

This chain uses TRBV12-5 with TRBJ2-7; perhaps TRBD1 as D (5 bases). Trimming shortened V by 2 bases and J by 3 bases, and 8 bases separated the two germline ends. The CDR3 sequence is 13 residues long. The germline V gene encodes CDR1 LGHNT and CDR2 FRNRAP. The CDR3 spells CASGLQGVYEQYF. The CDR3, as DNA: TGTGCTAGTGGTTTGCAGGGTGTCTACGAGCAGTACTTC.

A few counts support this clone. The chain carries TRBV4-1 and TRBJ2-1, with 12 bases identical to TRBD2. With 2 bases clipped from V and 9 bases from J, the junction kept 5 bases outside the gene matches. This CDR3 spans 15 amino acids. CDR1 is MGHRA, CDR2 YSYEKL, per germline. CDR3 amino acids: CASSQLAGGESEQFF. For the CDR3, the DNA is TGCGCCAGCAGCCAACTAGCGGGAGGGGAGAGTGAGCAGTTCTTC.

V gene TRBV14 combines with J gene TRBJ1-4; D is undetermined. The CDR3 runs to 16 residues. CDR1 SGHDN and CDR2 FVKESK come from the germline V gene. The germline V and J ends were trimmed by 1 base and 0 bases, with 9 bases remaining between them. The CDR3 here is CASSQGLEATNEKLFF. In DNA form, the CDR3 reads TGTGCCAGCAGCCAAGGGTTGGAGGCAACTAATGAAAAACTGTTTTTT.

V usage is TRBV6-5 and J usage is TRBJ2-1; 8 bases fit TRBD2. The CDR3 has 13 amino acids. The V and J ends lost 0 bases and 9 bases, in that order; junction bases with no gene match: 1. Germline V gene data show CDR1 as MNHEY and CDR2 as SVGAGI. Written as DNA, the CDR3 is TGTGCCAGCAGTTACTCAGCGGGGGTTGAGCAGTTCTTC. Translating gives CASSYSAGVEQFF.

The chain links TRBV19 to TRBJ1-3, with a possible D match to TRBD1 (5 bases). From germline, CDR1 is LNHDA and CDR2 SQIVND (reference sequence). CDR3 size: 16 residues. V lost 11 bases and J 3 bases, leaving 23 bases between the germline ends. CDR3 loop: CAAARDGSRRGNTIYF. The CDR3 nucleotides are TGTGCCGCTGCCAGGGACGGGAGCCGTCGTGGAAACACCATATATTTT.

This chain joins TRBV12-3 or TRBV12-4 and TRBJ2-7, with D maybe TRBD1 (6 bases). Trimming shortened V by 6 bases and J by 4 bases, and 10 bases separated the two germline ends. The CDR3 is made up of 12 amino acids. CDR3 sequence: CASRSTGYEQYF. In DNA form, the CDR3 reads TGTGCCAGCAGGTCGACAGGATACGAGCAGTACTTC.

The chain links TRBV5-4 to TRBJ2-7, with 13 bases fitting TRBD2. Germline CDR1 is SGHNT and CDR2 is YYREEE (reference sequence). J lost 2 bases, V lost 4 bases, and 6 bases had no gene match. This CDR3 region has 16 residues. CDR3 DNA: TGTGCCAGCAGCCCTGGGACTAGCGGGACCCCCTACGAGCAGTACTTC. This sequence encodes CASSPGTSGTPYEQYF. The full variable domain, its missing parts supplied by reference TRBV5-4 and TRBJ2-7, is ETGVTQSPTHLIKTRGQQVTLRCSSQSGHNTVSWYQQALGQGPQFIFQYYREEENGRGNFPPRFSGLQFPNYSSELNVNALELDDSALYLCASSPGTSGTPYEQYFGPGTRLTVT.

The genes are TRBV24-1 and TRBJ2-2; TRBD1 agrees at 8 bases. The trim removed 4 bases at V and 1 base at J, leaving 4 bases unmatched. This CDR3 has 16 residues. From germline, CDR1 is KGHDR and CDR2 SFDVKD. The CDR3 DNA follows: TGTGCCACCAGTGACCCTGACAGGGGGAACACCGGGGAGCTGTTTTTT. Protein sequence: CATSDPDRGNTGELFF.

CDR3 protein: CASSLLAGGLYNEQFF. In DNA, the CDR3 is TGTGCCAGCAGCCTTCTAGCGGGGGGCCTTTACAATGAGCAGTTCTTC. V usage is TRBV3-1 (or the pseudogene TRBV3-2) and J usage is TRBJ2-1; TRBD2 agrees at 11 bases. The CDR3 consists of 16 residues. CDR1 LGHDT and CDR2 YNNKEL come from the germline V gene (reference sequence). The J segment lost 4 bases and the V segment lost 4 bases, leaving 6 bases of the junction unmatched.

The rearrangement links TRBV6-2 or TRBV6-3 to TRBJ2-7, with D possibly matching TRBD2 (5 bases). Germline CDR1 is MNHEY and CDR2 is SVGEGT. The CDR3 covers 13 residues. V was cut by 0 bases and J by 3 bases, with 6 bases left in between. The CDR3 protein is CASSYSGVYEQYF. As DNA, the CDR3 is TGTGCCAGCAGTTACTCGGGAGTCTACGAGCAGTACTTC.

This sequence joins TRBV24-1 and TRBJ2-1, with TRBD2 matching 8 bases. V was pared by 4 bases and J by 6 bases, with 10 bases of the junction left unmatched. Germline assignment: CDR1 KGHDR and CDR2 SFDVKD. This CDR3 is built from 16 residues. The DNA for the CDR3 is TGTGCCACCAGTGACGTGACGGGACTAGTCTCCAATGAGCAGTTCTTC. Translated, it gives CATSDVTGLVSNEQFF.

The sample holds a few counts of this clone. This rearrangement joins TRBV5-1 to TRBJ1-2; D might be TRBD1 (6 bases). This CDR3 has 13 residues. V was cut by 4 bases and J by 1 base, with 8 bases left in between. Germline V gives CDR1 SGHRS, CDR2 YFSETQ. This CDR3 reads CASSRDINYGYTF. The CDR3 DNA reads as TGCGCCAGCAGCCGGGACATTAACTATGGCTACACCTTC. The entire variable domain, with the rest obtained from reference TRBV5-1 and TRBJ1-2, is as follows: KAGVTQTPRYLIKTRGQQVTLSCSPISGHRSVSWYQQTPGQGLQFLFEYFSETQRNKGNFPGRFSGRQFSNSRSEMNVSTLELGDSALYLCASSRDINYGYTFGSGTRLTVV.

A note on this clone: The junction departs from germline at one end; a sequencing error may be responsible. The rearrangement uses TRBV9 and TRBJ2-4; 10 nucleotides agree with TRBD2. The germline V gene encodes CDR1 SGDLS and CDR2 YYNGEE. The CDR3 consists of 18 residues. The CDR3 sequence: CASSETIAGGPAQNIQYF. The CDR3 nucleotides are TGTGCCAGCAGCGAGACGATAGCGGGAGGCCCAGCCCAAAACATTCAGTACTTC. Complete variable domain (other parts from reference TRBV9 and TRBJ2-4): DSGVTQTPKHLITATGQRVTLRCSPRSGDLSVYWYQQSLDQGLQFLIQYYNGEERAKGNILERFSAQQFPDLHSELNLSSLELGDSALYFCASSETIAGGPAQNIQYFGAGTRLSVL.

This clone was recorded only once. CDR3 sequence (DNA): TGTGCCAGCAGTTATCAGGGGGGAGGTATAGCCGGGGAGCTGTTTTTT. Translating it yields CASSYQGGGIAGELFF. The chain links TRBV6-2 or TRBV6-3 to TRBJ2-2, with D possibly matching TRBD1 (7 bases). Trimming shortened V by 3 bases and J by 6 bases, and 17 bases separated the two germline ends. Germline loops: CDR1 MNHEY, CDR2 SVGEGT. CDR3 length: 16 amino acids.

In DNA form, the CDR3 reads TGTGCCAGCAGTGAAAAAGGAGAAATAAGAGAGGCTGAAGCTTTCTTT. Protein: CASSEKGEIREAEAFF. The J gene is TRBJ1-1, the V gene TRBV2; D unclear. CDR3 length: 16 amino acids. Trimming removed 2 bases from V and 6 bases from J, with 19 bases in between. CDR1 is SNHLY, CDR2 FYNNEI, per germline.

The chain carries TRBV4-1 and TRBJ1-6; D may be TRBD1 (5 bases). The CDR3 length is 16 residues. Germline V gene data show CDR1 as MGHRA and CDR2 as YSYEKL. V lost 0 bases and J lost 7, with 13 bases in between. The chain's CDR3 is CASSQELGRQNSPLHF. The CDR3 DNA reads TGCGCCAGCAGCCAAGAGTTGGGCCGACAGAATTCACCCCTCCACTTT.

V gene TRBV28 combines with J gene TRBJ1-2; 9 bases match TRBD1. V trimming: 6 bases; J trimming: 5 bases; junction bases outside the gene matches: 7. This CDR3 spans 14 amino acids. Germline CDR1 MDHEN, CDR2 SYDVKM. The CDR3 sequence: CASRPGQGVYGYTF. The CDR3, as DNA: TGTGCCAGCAGACCGGGACAGGGAGTTTATGGCTACACCTTC.

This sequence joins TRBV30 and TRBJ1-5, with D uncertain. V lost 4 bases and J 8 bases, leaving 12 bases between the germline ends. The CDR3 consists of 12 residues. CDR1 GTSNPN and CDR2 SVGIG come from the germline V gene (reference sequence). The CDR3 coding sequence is TGTGCCTGGATGGTGGCCCCCGAGCCCCAGCATTTT. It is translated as CAWMVAPEPQHF.

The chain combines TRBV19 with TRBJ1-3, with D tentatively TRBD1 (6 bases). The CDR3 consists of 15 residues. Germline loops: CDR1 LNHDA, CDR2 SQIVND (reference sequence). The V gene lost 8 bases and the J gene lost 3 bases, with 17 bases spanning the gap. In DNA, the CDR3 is TGTGCCAGTTCGGTACCCAGGGGATTTGGAAACACCATATATTTT. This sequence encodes CASSVPRGFGNTIYF.